Listed below are T cell receptor beta chains from one sample, sequenced in a study of blood T cells in healthy people across ages. TCRdb reprocessed the 5' RACE reads via MiXCR and lists one record per CDR3 protein. The table includes roughly 1,000,000 distinct CDR3 sequences, approximately 25% detected once. This sample also appeared in a second study, on T cells of mothers and their children.

The sequenced sample was blood. These TCRs come from a girl aged 2 to 10 in good health. The CDR3 runs from the conserved cysteine through the conserved F or W. A D gene is named only where the DNA matches it firmly. For some rows the clone size is stated as once, few or many, or as a class when expanded; others skip it.

cdr3_length	d_call	v_call	j_call	clone_size	cdr3_nt	cdr3_aa
15	TRBD1	TRBV5-1	TRBJ1-2	.	TGCGCCAGCAGCCCGGACAGGGCGATGGACTATGGCTACACCTTC	CASSPDRAMDYGYTF
16	.	TRBV4-2	TRBJ2-1	few	TGTGCCAGCAGCCAGCATCCGGGACTCCGGTACAATGAGCAGTTCTTC	CASSQHPGLRYNEQFF
16	TRBD2	TRBV6-6	TRBJ2-1	few	TGTGCCAGCAGCGGGGGGGCAAGAAAAGGTGATCATGAGCAGTTCTTC	CASSGGARKGDHEQFF
18	TRBD2	TRBV3-1	TRBJ2-1	.	TGTGCCAGCAGCCAAGATCGGGGGGGGAGGGCTTCCTACAATGAGCAGTTCTTC	CASSQDRGGRASYNEQFF
13	.	TRBV7-9	TRBJ2-7	few	TGTGCCAGCATACCGACAGGAACCTACGAGCAGTACTTC	CASIPTGTYEQYF
13	TRBD2	TRBV29-1	TRBJ2-1	.	TGCAGCGGCGGACTAGCGGGAGGCGATGAGCAGTTCTTC	CSGGLAGGDEQFF
13	.	TRBV12-5	TRBJ1-3	few	TGTGCTAGTGGTCCGCCCCTTCCAGAGGCCATATATTTT	CASGPPLPEAIYF
15	.	TRBV20-1	TRBJ2-1	.	TGCAGTGCTAGAGCGAGGGGTGAATCCTACAATGAGCAGTTCTTC	CSARARGESYNEQFF
18	TRBD2	TRBV4-2	TRBJ2-5	.	TGTGCCAGCAGCCAGCCCCTCGGACTAGCGGAGAACCAAGAGACCCAGTACTTC	CASSQPLGLAENQETQYF
20	TRBD2	TRBV3-1	TRBJ2-1	.	TGTGCCAGCAGCCAAGAGGAGTGGACTGAGATAGCGGGAGGTTGGAATGAGCAGTTCTTC	CASSQEEWTEIAGGWNEQFF
17	TRBD2	TRBV29-1	TRBJ2-5	.	TGCAGCGTTGAGCCCCCTCCGGGACTAGCGGTCCAAGAGACCCAGTACTTC	CSVEPPPGLAVQETQYF
15	TRBD1	TRBV5-6	TRBJ2-7	.	TGTGCCAGCAGCTTGTTCGGGCAGGGGGCCTACGAGCAGTACTTC	CASSLFGQGAYEQYF
16	.	TRBV15	TRBJ2-5	few	TGTGCCACCAGCAGATCCGGGCCACTGGGCCGAGAGACCCAGTACTTC	CATSRSGPLGRETQYF
15	TRBD1	TRBV2	TRBJ2-5	few	TGTGCCAGCAGTGACTGGGCAGGGGGATTGGGGACCCAGTACTTC	CASSDWAGGLGTQYF
16	TRBD1	TRBV5-1	TRBJ1-4	.	TGCGCCAGCAGCTTGGGTCCGGGACAGGGCCCTGAAAAACTGTTTTTT	CASSLGPGQGPEKLFF
13	TRBD1	TRBV29-1	TRBJ1-4	few	TGCAGCGCCGCGACAGGGGTGGATGAAAAACTGTTTTTT	CSAATGVDEKLFF
14	.	TRBV5-1	TRBJ2-7	few	TGCGCCAGCAGCTTAATCGAGGGGGCCTACGAGCAGTACTTC	CASSLIEGAYEQYF
14	.	TRBV4-1	TRBJ2-3	.	TGCGCCAGCAGGTCAGTCGGGGGAACAGATACGCAGTATTTT	CASRSVGGTDTQYF
16	TRBD2	TRBV7-9	TRBJ2-5	.	TGTGCCAGCAGCCCGAATCTAGCGGGGGCCCAAGAGACCCAGTACTTC	CASSPNLAGAQETQYF
17	.	TRBV12-5	TRBJ2-1	.	TGTGCTAGTGGTTTACAGGGGAACGGGAGGGCCTACAATGAGCAGTTCTTC	CASGLQGNGRAYNEQFF
16	.	TRBV2	TRBJ2-2	.	TGTGCCAGCAGTGGAGAGTGGGCGGCGAACACCGGGGAGCTGTTTTTT	CASSGEWAANTGELFF
15	.	TRBV28	TRBJ1-5	few	TGTGCCAGCAGTACGCGGGCGTATAGCAATCAGCCCCAGCATTTT	CASSTRAYSNQPQHF
15	TRBD1	TRBV15	TRBJ1-5	few	TGTGCCACCAGCAGAGATTCAGGGGGCGGTCAGCCCCAGCATTTT	CATSRDSGGGQPQHF
15	.	TRBV7-9	TRBJ1-4	few	TGTGCCAGCAGCTTAGCAGGGGATTCTAATGAAAAACTGTTTTTT	CASSLAGDSNEKLFF
13	.	TRBV12-5	TRBJ1-5	few	TGTGCTAGTGGTTTGGGGCCCCGACAGCCCCAGCATTTT	CASGLGPRQPQHF
13	.	TRBV6-4	TRBJ2-1	many	TGTGCCAGCAGTGTTAGCGCCTACAATGAGCAGTTCTTC	CASSVSAYNEQFF